This TCR beta chain emerged from a study of read filtering for tumor transcriptome and immune sequencing. Study-level background: Among patients, roughly 17 were male and around 15 female, aged roughly 47 to 90 (mean about 69). R-ISS stage counts were under ten for I, roughly 15 for II, 6 or 7 for III. Study-wide points: This fraction held mixed bone marrow immune cells after CD138-negative sorting.

From roughly 400 ng of RNA, a library with molecular barcoded alpha/delta and beta/gamma adaptors was made. TCRdb independently ran MiXCR on the reads; one entry per CDR3 protein. The table includes about 39,000 distinct CDR3 sequences, around 15% detected once. At the time of active disease, bone marrow was collected from every patient. Germline V gives CDR1 MGHRA, CDR2 YSYEKL. The CDR3 is 18 amino acids. Trimming shortened V by 4 bases and J by 3 bases, and 21 bases separated the two germline ends. In its sample, this clonotype was seen many times. Its antigen remains unknown. The receptor was derived from a donor at least 40 years old with multiple myeloma. The V call is TRBV4-1, the J call TRBJ1-4; a weak D match, TRBD1 (5 bases). The sample taken for sequencing was a population of CD138-negative cells sorted from bone marrow. CDR3 nucleotides: TGCGCCAGCAGCCGATGGGAAGCTCCCAGGGTAGCTAATGAAAAACTGTTTTTT. It specifies CASSRWEAPRVANEKLFF.